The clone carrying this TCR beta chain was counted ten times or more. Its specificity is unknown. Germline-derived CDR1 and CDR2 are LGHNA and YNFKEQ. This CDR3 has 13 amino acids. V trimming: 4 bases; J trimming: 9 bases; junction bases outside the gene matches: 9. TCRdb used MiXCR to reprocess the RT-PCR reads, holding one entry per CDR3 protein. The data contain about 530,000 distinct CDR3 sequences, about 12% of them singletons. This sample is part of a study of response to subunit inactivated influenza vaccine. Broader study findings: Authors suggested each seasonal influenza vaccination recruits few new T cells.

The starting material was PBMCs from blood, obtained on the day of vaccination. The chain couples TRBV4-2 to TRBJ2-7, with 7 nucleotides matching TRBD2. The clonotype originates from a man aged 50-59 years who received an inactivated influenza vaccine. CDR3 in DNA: TGTGCCAGCAGCCGGGAGGGACTACGCGGGCAGTACTTC. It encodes CASSREGLRGQYF.